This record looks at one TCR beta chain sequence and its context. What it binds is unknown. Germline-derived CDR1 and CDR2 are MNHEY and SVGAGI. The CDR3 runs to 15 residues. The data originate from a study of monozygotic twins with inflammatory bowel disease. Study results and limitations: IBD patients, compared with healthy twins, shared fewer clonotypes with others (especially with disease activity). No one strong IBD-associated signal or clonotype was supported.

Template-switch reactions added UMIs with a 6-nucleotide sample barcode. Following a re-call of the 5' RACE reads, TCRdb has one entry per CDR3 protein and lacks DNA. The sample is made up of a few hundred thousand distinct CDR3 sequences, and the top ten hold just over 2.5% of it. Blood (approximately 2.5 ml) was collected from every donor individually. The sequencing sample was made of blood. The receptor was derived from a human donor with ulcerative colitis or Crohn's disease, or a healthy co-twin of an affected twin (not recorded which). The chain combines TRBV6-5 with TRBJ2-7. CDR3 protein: CASSYSHRSSYEQYF.